This T cell receptor (beta chain) came from a study of T cells in Graves' hyperthyroidism and ophthalmopathy. TCR beta CDR3 regions were amplified from RNA transcripts. With the HTBI primer set, the TCR CDR3 went through a first round of RT-PCR. TCRdb reprocessed the multiplex PCR reads via MiXCR and lists one record per CDR3 protein. The data show 300,000 to 400,000 distinct CDR3 sequences, around 15% seen once. The count of this clonotype is one. CDR1 SGHAT and CDR2 FQNNGV come from the germline V gene. Trimming shortened V by 8 bases and J by 0 bases, and 7 bases separated the two germline ends. The CDR3 length is 13 residues.

This receptor was obtained from a woman in her 30s with Graves' ophthalmopathy. The genes are TRBV11-2 and TRBJ2-2; D gene uncertain. The source material was blood. CDR3 loop: CASPGSNTGELFF. CDR3 coding DNA: TGTGCCAGCCCGGGTTCGAACACCGGGGAGCTGTTTTTT. Together with reference TRBV11-2 and TRBJ2-2, the CDR3 gives the full variable domain: EAGVAQSPRYKIIEKRQSVAFWCNPISGHATLYWYQQILGQGPKLLIQFQNNGVVDDSQLPKDRFSAERLKGVDSTLKIQPAKLEDSAVYLCASPGSNTGELFFGEGSRLTVL.